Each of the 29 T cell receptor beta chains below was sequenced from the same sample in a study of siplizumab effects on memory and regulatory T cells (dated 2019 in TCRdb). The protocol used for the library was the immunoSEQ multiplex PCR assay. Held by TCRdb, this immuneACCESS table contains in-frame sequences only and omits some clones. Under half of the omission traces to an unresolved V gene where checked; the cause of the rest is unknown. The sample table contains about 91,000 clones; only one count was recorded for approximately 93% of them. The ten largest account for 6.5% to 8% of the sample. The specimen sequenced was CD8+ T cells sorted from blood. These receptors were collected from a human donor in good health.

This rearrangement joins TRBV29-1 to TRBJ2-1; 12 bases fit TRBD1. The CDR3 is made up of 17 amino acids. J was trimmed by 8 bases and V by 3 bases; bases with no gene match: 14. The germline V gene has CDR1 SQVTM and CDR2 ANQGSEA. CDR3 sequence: CSVDDHIGTGGADEQFF. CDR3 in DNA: TGCAGCGTTGATGACCATATCGGGACAGGGGGCGCGGATGAGCAGTTCTTC.

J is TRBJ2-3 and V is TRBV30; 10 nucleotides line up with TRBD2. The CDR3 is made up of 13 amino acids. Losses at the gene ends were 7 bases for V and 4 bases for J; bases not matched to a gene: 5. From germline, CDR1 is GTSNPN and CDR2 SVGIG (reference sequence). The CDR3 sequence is CAYLAGVADTQYF. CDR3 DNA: TGTGCCTACCTAGCGGGAGTGGCAGATACGCAGTATTTT.

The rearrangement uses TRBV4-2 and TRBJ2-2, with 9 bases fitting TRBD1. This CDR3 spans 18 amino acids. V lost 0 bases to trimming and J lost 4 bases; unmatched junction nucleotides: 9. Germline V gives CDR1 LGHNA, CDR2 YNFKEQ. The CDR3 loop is CASSQEIQGAMGTGELFF. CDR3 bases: TGTGCCAGCAGCCAAGAAATACAGGGGGCGATGGGCACCGGGGAGCTGTTTTTT.

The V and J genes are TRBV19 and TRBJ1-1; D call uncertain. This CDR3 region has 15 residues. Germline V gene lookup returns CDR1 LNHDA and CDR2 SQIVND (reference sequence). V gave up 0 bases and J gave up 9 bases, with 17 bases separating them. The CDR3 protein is CASSIEEGVLEKAFF. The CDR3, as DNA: TGTGCCAGTAGTATAGAAGAGGGCGTCTTAGAGAAAGCTTTCTTT.

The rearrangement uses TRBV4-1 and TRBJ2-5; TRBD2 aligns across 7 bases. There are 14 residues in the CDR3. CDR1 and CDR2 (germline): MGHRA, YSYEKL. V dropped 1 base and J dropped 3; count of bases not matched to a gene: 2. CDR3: CASSQVGGEETQYF. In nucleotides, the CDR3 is TGCGCCAGCAGCCAAGTGGGGGGGGAAGAGACCCAGTACTTC.

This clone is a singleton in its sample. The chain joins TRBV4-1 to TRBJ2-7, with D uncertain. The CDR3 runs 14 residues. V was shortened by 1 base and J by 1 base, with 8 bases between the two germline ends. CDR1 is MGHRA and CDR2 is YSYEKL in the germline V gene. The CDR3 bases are TGCGCCAGCAGCCAAGGGGCGGAGTCCTACGAGCAGTACTTC. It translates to CASSQGAESYEQYF.

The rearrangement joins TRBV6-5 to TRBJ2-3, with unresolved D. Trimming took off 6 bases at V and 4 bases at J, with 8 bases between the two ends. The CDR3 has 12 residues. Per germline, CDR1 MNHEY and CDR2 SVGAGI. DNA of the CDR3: TGTGCCAGCAGCTTCCCGCCAGATACGCAGTATTTT. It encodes CASSFPPDTQYF.

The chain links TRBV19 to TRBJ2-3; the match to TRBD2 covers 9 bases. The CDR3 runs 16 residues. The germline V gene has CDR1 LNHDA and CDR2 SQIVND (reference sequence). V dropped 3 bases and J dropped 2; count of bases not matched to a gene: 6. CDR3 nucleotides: TGTGCCAGTAGTATTTCCACTAGCGGGTTCACAGATACGCAGTATTTT. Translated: CASSISTSGFTDTQYF.

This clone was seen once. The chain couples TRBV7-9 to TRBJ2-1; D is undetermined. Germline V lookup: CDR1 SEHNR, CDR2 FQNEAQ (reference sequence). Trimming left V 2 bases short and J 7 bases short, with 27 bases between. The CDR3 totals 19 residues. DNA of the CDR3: TGTGCCAGCAGCTTATTTTCCCCAATCGGTAGCCTGGTTAGAAATGAGCAGTTCTTC. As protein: CASSLFSPIGSLVRNEQFF. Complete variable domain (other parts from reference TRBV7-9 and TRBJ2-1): DTGVSQNPRHKITKRGQNVTFRCDPISEHNRLYWYRQTLGQGPEFLTYFQNEAQLEKSRLLSDRFSAERPKGSFSTLEIQRTEQGDSAMYLCASSLFSPIGSLVRNEQFFGPGTRLTVL.

Here the CDR3 reads CASSGTGNEQFF. The CDR3 DNA is TGTGCCAGTAGTGGAACGGGCAATGAGCAGTTCTTC. The genes are TRBV19 and TRBJ2-1, with D unclear. The CDR3 loop spans 12 amino acids. The ends were cut back, 5 bases at V and 6 bases at J, with 8 bases in the middle. Germline CDR1 and CDR2: LNHDA and SQIVND (reference sequence).

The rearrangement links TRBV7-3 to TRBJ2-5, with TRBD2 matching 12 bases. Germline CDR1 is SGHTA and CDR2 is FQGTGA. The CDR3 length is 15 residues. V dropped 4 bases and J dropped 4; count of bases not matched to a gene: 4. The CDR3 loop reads CASSSLGLAGETQYF. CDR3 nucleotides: TGTGCCAGCAGCTCTTTGGGACTAGCGGGAGAGACCCAGTACTTC.

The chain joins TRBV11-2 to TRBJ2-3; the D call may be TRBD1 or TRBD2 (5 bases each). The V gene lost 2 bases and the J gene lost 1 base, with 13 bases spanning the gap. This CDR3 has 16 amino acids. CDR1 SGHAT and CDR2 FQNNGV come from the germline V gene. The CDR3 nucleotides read TGTGCCAGCAGCTTATCCTGGGACCATCGCACAGATACGCAGTATTTT. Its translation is CASSLSWDHRTDTQYF.

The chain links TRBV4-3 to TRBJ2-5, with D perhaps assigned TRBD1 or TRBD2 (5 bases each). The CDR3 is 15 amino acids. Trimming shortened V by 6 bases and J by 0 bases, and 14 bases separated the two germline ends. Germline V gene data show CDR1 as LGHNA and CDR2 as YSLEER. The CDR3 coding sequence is TGCGCCAGCAGTCCAGGGTCAGCGGACCAAGAGACCCAGTACTTC. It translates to CASSPGSADQETQYF.

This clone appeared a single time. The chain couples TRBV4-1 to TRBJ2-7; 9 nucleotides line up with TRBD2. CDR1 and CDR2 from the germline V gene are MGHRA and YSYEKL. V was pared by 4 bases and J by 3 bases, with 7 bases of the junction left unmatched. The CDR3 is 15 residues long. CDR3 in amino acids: CASSPDSGGYYEQYF. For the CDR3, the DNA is TGCGCCAGCAGCCCGGATAGCGGGGGATACTACGAGCAGTACTTC.

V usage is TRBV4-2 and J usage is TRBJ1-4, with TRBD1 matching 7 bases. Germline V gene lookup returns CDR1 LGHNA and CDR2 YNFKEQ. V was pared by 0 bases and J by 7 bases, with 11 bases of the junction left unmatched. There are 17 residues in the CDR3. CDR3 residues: CASSQDRGGGAGEKLFF. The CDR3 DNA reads TGTGCCAGCAGCCAAGATCGGGGAGGGGGCGCAGGTGAAAAACTGTTTTTT.

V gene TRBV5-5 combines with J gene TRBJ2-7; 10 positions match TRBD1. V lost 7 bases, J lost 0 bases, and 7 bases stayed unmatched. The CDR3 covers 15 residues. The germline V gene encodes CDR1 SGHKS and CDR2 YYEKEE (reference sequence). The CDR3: CASASRDRGSYEQYF. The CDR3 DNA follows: TGTGCCAGCGCCTCGCGGGACAGGGGCTCCTACGAGCAGTACTTC.

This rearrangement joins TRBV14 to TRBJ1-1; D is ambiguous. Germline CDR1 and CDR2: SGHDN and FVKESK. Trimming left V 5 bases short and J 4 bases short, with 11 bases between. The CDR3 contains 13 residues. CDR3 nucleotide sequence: TGTGCCAGCAGCACCCTCATGGGCACTGAAGCTTTCTTT. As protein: CASSTLMGTEAFF.

The CDR3 region is CASSWLGTGGGTEAFF. The CDR3 DNA reads TGTGCCAGCAGCTGGCTAGGGACAGGCGGAGGCACTGAAGCTTTCTTT. The chain links TRBV5-6 to TRBJ1-1; 8 nucleotides agree with TRBD1. This CDR3 spans 16 amino acids. The V gene's germline CDR1 is SGHDT and CDR2 YYEEEE. The ends lost 3 bases at V and 4 bases at J; junction bases unmatched: 11.

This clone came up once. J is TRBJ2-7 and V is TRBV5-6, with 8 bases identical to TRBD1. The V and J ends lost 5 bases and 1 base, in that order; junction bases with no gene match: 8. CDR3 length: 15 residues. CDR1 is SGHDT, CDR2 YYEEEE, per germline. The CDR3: CASSWTGRASYEQYF. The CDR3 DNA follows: TGTGCCAGCAGTTGGACAGGGCGGGCTTCCTACGAGCAGTACTTC.

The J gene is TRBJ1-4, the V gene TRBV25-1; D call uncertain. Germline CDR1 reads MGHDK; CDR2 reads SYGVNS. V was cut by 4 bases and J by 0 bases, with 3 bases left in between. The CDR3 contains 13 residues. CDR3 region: CASSATTNEKLFF. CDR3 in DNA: TGTGCCAGCAGTGCAACAACTAATGAAAAACTGTTTTTT.

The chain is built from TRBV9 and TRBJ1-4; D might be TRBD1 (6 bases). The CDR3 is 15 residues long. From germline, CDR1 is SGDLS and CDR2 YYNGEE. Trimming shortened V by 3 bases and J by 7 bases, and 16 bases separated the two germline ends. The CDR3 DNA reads TGTGCCAGCAGCGCTAACAGGGCATTTGGTGAAAAACTGTTTTTT. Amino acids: CASSANRAFGEKLFF.

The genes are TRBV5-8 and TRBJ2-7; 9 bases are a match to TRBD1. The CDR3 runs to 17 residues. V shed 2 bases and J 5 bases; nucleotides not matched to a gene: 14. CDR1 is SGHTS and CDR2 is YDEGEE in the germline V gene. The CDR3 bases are TGTGCCAGCAGCTTAAGGGTACGGGACAGGGTGAAGGACGAGCAGTACTTC. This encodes CASSLRVRDRVKDEQYF. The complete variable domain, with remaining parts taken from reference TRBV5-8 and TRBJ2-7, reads EAGVTQSPTHLIKTRGQQATLRCSPISGHTSVYWYQQALGLGLQFLLWYDEGEERNRGNFPPRFSGRQFPNYSSELNVNALELEDSALYLCASSLRVRDRVKDEQYFGPGTRLTVT.

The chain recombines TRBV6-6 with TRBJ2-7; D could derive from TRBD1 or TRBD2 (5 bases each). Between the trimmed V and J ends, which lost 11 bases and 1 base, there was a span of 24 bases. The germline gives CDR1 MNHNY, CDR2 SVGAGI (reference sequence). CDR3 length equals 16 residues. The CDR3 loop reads CAETTGPESSSYEQYF. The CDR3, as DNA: TGTGCCGAGACTACAGGTCCTGAGTCCTCTTCCTACGAGCAGTACTTC.

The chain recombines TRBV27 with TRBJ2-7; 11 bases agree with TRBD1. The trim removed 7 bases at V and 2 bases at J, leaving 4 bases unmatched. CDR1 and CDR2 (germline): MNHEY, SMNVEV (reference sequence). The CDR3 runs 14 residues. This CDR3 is CASNGGQGAYEQYF. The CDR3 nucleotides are TGTGCCAGCAATGGGGGACAGGGGGCCTACGAGCAGTACTTC.

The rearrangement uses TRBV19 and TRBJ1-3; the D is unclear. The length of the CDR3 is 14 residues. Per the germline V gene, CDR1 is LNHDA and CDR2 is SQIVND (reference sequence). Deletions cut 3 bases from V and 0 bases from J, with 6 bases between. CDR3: CASSIDNSGNTIYF. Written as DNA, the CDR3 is TGTGCCAGTAGTATTGACAACTCTGGAAACACCATATATTTT.

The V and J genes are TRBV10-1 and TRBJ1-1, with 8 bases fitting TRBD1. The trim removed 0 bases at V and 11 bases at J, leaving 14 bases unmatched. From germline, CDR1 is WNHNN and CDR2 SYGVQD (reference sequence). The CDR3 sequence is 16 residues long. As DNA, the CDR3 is TGCGCCAGCAGTGAGTCAACCGCCGGACAGGGAAGGTCGGCTTTCTTT. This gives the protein CASSESTAGQGRSAFF.

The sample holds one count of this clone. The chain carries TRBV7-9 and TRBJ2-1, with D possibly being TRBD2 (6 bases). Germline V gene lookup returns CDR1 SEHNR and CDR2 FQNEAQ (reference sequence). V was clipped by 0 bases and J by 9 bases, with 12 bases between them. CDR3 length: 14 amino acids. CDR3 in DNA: TGTGCCAGCAGCTTAGCGGGAGGCCGTTTTGAGCAGTTCTTC. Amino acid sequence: CASSLAGGRFEQFF.

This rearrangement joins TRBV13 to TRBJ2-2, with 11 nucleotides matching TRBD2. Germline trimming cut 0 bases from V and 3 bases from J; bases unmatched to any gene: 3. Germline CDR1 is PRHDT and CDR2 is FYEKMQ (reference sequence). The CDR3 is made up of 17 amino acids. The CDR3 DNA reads TGTGCCAGCAGCTTAGGGACTAGCGGGGCCTACACCGGGGAGCTGTTTTTT. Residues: CASSLGTSGAYTGELFF.

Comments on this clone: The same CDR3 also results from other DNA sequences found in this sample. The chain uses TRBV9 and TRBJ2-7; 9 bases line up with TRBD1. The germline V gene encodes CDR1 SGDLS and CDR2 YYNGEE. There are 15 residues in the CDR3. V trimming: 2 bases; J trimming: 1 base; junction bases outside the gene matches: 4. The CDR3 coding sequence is TGTGCCAGCAGCGTCGGGACAGGGCTATCCTACGAGCAGTACTTC. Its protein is CASSVGTGLSYEQYF.